A selection of T cell receptor beta chains follows, all from one sample in a study of T cell responses to AZD1222 COVID-19 vaccine. Profiled with immunoSEQ multiplex PCR; TCRdb holds only in-frame clones, not every one. The repertoire consists of some 120,000 clones, with approximately 94% occurring once and the leading ten covering roughly 7.2%. Sequenced material: peripheral blood, taken on day 0 of AZD1222 vaccination. These receptors originate from an adult in good health. Both conserved end residues are part of each CDR3. D genes are given only for firm matches. Clone size appears in some rows only: once, few, many, or a class for an expanded clone.

D | size | J | V | CDR3 | DNA
. | . | TRBJ1-2 | TRBV5-1 | CASSLEAGEGYTF | TGCGCCAGCAGCTTGGAGGCAGGGGAAGGCTACACCTTC
. | . | TRBJ2-7 | TRBV18 | CASSPGLAYSYEQYF | TGTGCCAGCTCACCAGGGCTAGCTTACTCCTACGAGCAGTACTTC
. | . | TRBJ2-7 | TRBV11-2 | CASSLGRTYEQYF | TGTGCCAGCAGCTTAGGCCGAACCTACGAGCAGTACTTC
TRBD1 | . | TRBJ1-2 | TRBV2 | CASKGDSFYGYTF | TGTGCCAGCAAGGGGGACAGCTTCTATGGCTACACCTTC
TRBD1 | . | TRBJ1-6 | TRBV30 | CACGQGYNSPLHF | TGTGCCTGCGGACAGGGTTATAATTCACCCCTCCACTTT
TRBD2 | . | TRBJ2-5 | TRBV5-1 | CASSLGEGGETQYF | TGCGCCAGCAGCTTGGGGGAGGGAGGAGAGACCCAGTACTTC
. | few | TRBJ1-2 | TRBV20-1 | CSASEGYGYYGYTF | TGCAGTGCTAGTGAAGGGTATGGTTACTATGGCTACACCTTC
. | . | TRBJ2-2 | TRBV28 | CASSLIGELFF | TGTGCCAGCAGTTTAATCGGGGAGCTGTTTTTT
TRBD2 | . | TRBJ2-7 | TRBV5-6 | CASSLSGRPHEQYF | TGTGCCAGCAGCTTAAGCGGGAGGCCCCACGAGCAGTACTTC
. | . | TRBJ2-3 | TRBV4-3 | CASSQDWLSDTQYF | TGCGCCAGCAGCCAAGATTGGCTATCGGATACGCAGTATTTT
. | . | TRBJ1-5 | TRBV9 | CASSVGEGRGNQPQHF | TGTGCCAGCAGCGTAGGAGAGGGAAGGGGCAATCAGCCCCAGCATTTT
TRBD2 | . | TRBJ2-1 | TRBV6-1 | CASSEASGRYNNEQFF | TGTGCCAGCAGTGAAGCTAGCGGGCGCTATAACAATGAGCAGTTCTTC
TRBD1 | . | TRBJ1-1 | TRBV18 | CASSSGTGSDTEAFF | TGTGCCAGCTCATCCGGGACAGGTTCGGACACTGAAGCTTTCTTT
. | . | TRBJ2-1 | TRBV6-5 | CASSYSEGDEQFF | TGTGCCAGCAGTTACTCGGAGGGGGATGAGCAGTTCTTC
. | . | TRBJ2-5 | TRBV18 | CASSPQRGRVGETQYF | TGTGCCAGCTCACCGCAGAGGGGCAGGGTAGGAGAGACCCAGTACTTC
. | . | TRBJ1-4 | TRBV2 | CASSYTVEKLFF | TGTGCCAGCAGTTACACGGTTGAAAAACTGTTTTTT
. | . | TRBJ2-1 | TRBV28 | CASSLRGGSYNEQFF | TGTGCCAGCAGTTTGAGAGGTGGGAGCTACAATGAGCAGTTCTTC